A selection of T cell receptor beta chains follows, all from one sample in a study of beta chain features in type 1 diabetes. Assay: immunoSEQ multiplex PCR; the TCRdb copy retains only in-frame clones and omits some. Here the sample spans roughly 130,000 clones, about a tenth being singletons. Input material: central memory CD4+ T cells from blood. These receptors came from a man aged 18 to 35 in good health. Both conserved end residues are part of each CDR3. Each record gives: D gene, V gene, clone size, J gene, CDR3 protein, CDR3 DNA. The D gene is left open where the match is weak. Size is omitted from some rows. Given values are once, few, many or a class for expanded clones.

-,TRBV2,-,TRBJ2-7,CASSRGGSYEQYF,TGTGCCAGCAGTCGTGGAGGGTCCTACGAGCAGTACTTC
-,TRBV5-1,-,TRBJ2-1,CASSSLSDEQFF,TGCGCCAGCAGCTCACTCAGCGATGAGCAGTTCTTC
TRBD2,TRBV20-1,few,TRBJ2-4,CSRTRGDIQYF,TGCAGCAGGACTAGAGGAGACATTCAGTACTTC
TRBD2,TRBV5-1,few,TRBJ2-2,CASSYTSGGNTGELFF,TGCGCCAGCAGCTACACTAGCGGGGGGAACACCGGGGAGCTGTTTTTT
TRBD2,TRBV9,few,TRBJ2-5,CASSVTSGDETQYF,TGTGCCAGCAGCGTGACTAGCGGGGATGAGACCCAGTACTTC
TRBD1,TRBV27,-,TRBJ1-6,CASSVRTTGSPPLHF,TGTGCCAGCAGTGTACGGACGACAGGGTCTCCACCCCTCCACTTT
-,TRBV6-1,-,TRBJ1-2,CASSAGGIGNYGYTF,TGTGCCAGCAGTGCCGGAGGGATTGGCAACTATGGCTACACCTTC
-,TRBV5-1,-,TRBJ2-2,CASSLAQAGTGELFF,TGCGCCAGCAGCTTGGCCCAGGCGGGCACCGGGGAGCTGTTTTTT
-,TRBV7-9,few,TRBJ1-6,CASSRYKLSASEANSPLHF,TGTGCCAGCAGCCGATATAAACTTTCGGCCAGTGAGGCTAATTCACCCCTCCACTTT
-,TRBV30,-,TRBJ1-2,CAWSVREGDYGYTF,TGTGCCTGGAGTGTAAGGGAAGGGGACTATGGCTACACCTTC
TRBD1,TRBV5-1,-,TRBJ1-2,CASSGLRDRYGYTF,TGCGCCAGCAGCGGACTACGGGACAGATATGGCTACACCTTC
TRBD2,TRBV7-2,few,TRBJ2-5,CASSLGAGGPGETQYF,TGTGCCAGCAGCTTAGGAGCGGGGGGGCCGGGAGAGACCCAGTACTTC
TRBD1,TRBV5-4,-,TRBJ2-3,CASRGTGSRTDTQYF,TGTGCCAGCAGGGGGACAGGTAGCCGCACAGATACGCAGTATTTT
-,TRBV9,-,TRBJ1-2,CASSVETYPNYGYTF,TGTGCCAGCAGCGTAGAGACATATCCTAACTATGGCTACACCTTC
-,TRBV6-5,-,TRBJ2-3,CASSVITDTQYF,TGTGCCAGCAGCGTAATCACAGATACGCAGTATTTT
TRBD2,TRBV13,-,TRBJ2-3,CASSLNSGGARDTQYF,TGTGCCAGCAGCCTCAATAGCGGGGGGGCTCGAGATACGCAGTATTTT
-,TRBV30,many,TRBJ1-3,CAWIPGPSGNTIYF,TGTGCCTGGATCCCAGGGCCCTCTGGAAACACCATATATTTT